The rows below give T cell receptor beta chains drawn from one sample of a study of neurological immune-mediated disorders. TCRdb itself ran the 5' RACE reads through MiXCR, one entry per CDR3 protein. The repertoire holds some 24,000 distinct CDR3 sequences, with 6.5% to 8.5% as singletons. The specimen sequenced was PBMCs. These receptors were taken from a woman aged 40 to 50 in good health. Each CDR3 is given with its conserved first and last residue. The D gene is left open where the match is weak. Clone size is stated in some rows and not others, as once, few, many or a class when expanded.

V: TRBV5-5; size: many; J: TRBJ2-7; D: NA; DNA: TGTGCCAGCAGCAAGGACGTCTACGAGCAGTACTTC; CDR3: CASSKDVYEQYF
V: TRBV27; size: many; J: TRBJ2-1; D: TRBD2; DNA: TGTGCCAGCAGTCCAAGGACTAGCGGATACAATGAGCAGTTCTTC; CDR3: CASSPRTSGYNEQFF
V: TRBV5-1; size: many; J: TRBJ2-3; D: NA; DNA: TGCGCCAGCAGTCAAAGCGGGAGCACAGATACGCAGTATTTT; CDR3: CASSQSGSTDTQYF
V: TRBV5-1; size: many; J: TRBJ1-4; D: TRBD1; DNA: TGCGCCAGCAGCTCGCGGGACAGGGGGCTGCCAAATGAAAAACTGTTTTTT; CDR3: CASSSRDRGLPNEKLFF
V: TRBV7-3; size: many; J: TRBJ1-1; D: NA; DNA: TGTGCCAGCAGCTTAACCTCCCCCGGCAGGAACACTGAAGCTTTCTTT; CDR3: CASSLTSPGRNTEAFF
V: TRBV12-3/TRBV12-4; size: many; J: TRBJ1-1; D: NA; DNA: TGTGCCAGCAGTTTCGGACACTCGAACACTGAAGCTTTCTTT; CDR3: CASSFGHSNTEAFF
V: TRBV10-3; size: many; J: TRBJ2-3; D: TRBD2; DNA: TGTGCCACCCAGCGGGAGTCAGATACGCAGTATTTT; CDR3: CATQRESDTQYF
V: TRBV5-5; size: many; J: TRBJ1-1; D: TRBD1; DNA: TGTGCCAGCAGCGCGGGTGCAGGGGGCACTGAAGCTTTCTTT; CDR3: CASSAGAGGTEAFF
V: TRBV12-3/TRBV12-4; size: many; J: TRBJ1-3; D: NA; DNA: TGTGCCAGCAATTTGGGTTCAAACTCTGGAAACACCATATATTTT; CDR3: CASNLGSNSGNTIYF
V: TRBV5-1; size: many; J: TRBJ1-3; D: NA; DNA: TGCGCCAGCAGCTCCCAGGGGCCAAACTCTGGAAACACCATATATTTT; CDR3: CASSSQGPNSGNTIYF
V: TRBV9; size: many; J: TRBJ2-1; D: NA; DNA: TGTGCCAGCAGCGTAGGGGGAAGCACTTACAATGAGCAGTTCTTC; CDR3: CASSVGGSTYNEQFF
V: TRBV12-3/TRBV12-4; size: many; J: TRBJ2-1; D: NA; DNA: TGTGCCAGCAGTTTTAGGCCGGGTATCTCCTACAATGAGCAGTTCTTC; CDR3: CASSFRPGISYNEQFF
V: TRBV18; size: many; J: TRBJ2-7; D: TRBD2; DNA: TGTGCCAGCTCACATACTGGGACTAGCGGTGACTACGAGCAGTACTTC; CDR3: CASSHTGTSGDYEQYF
V: TRBV12-3/TRBV12-4; size: many; J: TRBJ2-1; D: NA; DNA: TGTGCCAGCAGTTTAGTTCCGGGTGGCTACAATGAGCAGTTCTTC; CDR3: CASSLVPGGYNEQFF
V: TRBV20-1; size: many; J: TRBJ2-1; D: TRBD1; DNA: TGCAGTGCAGGACAGGGGGCCCGGCCGGCGGAGTTCTTC; CDR3: CSAGQGARPAEFF
V: TRBV21-1; size: many; J: TRBJ1-5; D: NA; DNA: TGTGCCAGCAGCAAAGGGAACAGCCCCAGCAATCAGCCCCAGCATTTT; CDR3: CASSKGNSPSNQPQHF
V: TRBV4-2; size: medium-sized; J: TRBJ2-3; D: TRBD2; DNA: TGTGCCAGCAGTCTCCTAGCGGGAAAGAGCACAGATACGCAGTATTTT; CDR3: CASSLLAGKSTDTQYF
V: TRBV14; size: many; J: TRBJ1-3; D: NA; DNA: TGTGCCAGCAGCGGTCTTACTCTCCGGGGAAACACCATATATTTT; CDR3: CASSGLTLRGNTIYF
V: TRBV6-5; size: many; J: TRBJ2-2; D: NA; DNA: TGTGCCAGCAGCTCCCCTCGCCGGGCGAGAGGGGACACCGGGGAGCTGTTTTTT; CDR3: CASSSPRRARGDTGELFF
V: TRBV7-3; size: medium-sized; J: TRBJ2-1; D: TRBD2; DNA: TGTGCCAGCAGCTTAACGGGCGGGAGGAATGAGCAGTTCTTC; CDR3: CASSLTGGRNEQFF
V: TRBV29-1; size: many; J: TRBJ2-1; D: TRBD1; DNA: TGCAGCGTTCAGGCCCACTTCTTTGAGTCGGACAGGGGGCCAAGTGAGCAGTTCTTC; CDR3: CSVQAHFFESDRGPSEQFF
V: TRBV27; size: many; J: TRBJ2-7; D: TRBD1; DNA: TGTGCCAGCAGTGCCCGACAGGGCTACGAGCAGTACTTC; CDR3: CASSARQGYEQYF
V: TRBV28; size: many; J: TRBJ1-2; D: NA; DNA: TGTGCCAGCAGTTTATCCAAAAACTATGGCTACACCTTC; CDR3: CASSLSKNYGYTF
V: TRBV6-6; size: NA; J: TRBJ2-5; D: TRBD2; DNA: TGTGCCAGCAGCCTTCGGGAGGGGACCCAAGAGACCCAGTACTTC; CDR3: CASSLREGTQETQYF
V: TRBV5-1; size: many; J: TRBJ2-5; D: NA; DNA: TGCGCCAGCAGCTTGGGTCTATTGGAGACCCAGTACTTC; CDR3: CASSLGLLETQYF
V: TRBV15; size: many; J: TRBJ2-5; D: TRBD1; DNA: TGTGCCACAGGGACAGGTCGTGAGACCCAGTACTTC; CDR3: CATGTGRETQYF
V: TRBV7-9; size: many; J: TRBJ2-1; D: TRBD2; DNA: TGTGCCAGCAGCCCCGGCGGGACTAGCGGGATTGATGAGCAGTTCTTC; CDR3: CASSPGGTSGIDEQFF
V: TRBV5-1; size: NA; J: TRBJ1-1; D: TRBD1; DNA: TGCGCCAGCAGGAGCCAACAGGGGACCAACACTGAAGCTTTCTTT; CDR3: CASRSQQGTNTEAFF
V: TRBV10-3; size: many; J: TRBJ1-5; D: NA; DNA: TGTGCCATCAGTGGGTCCCCCGGGTCCAATCAGCCCCAGCATTTT; CDR3: CAISGSPGSNQPQHF
V: TRBV12-3/TRBV12-4; size: many; J: TRBJ2-3; D: NA; DNA: TGTGCCAGCAGTCTACCGTTCTGGGACTTAGGAACAGATACGCAGTATTTT; CDR3: CASSLPFWDLGTDTQYF
V: TRBV20-1; size: many; J: TRBJ1-3; D: NA; DNA: TGCAGTGCTAGAGATATGGCAACGACTGGAAACACCATATATTTT; CDR3: CSARDMATTGNTIYF
V: TRBV4-1; size: many; J: TRBJ2-7; D: NA; DNA: TGCGCCAGCAGCCAAGATCAGGGCTACGAGCAGTACTTC; CDR3: CASSQDQGYEQYF
V: TRBV20-1; size: many; J: TRBJ1-1; D: NA; DNA: TGCAGTGCTAGAGATTGGGGGAGCCTCGGAGCTTTCTTT; CDR3: CSARDWGSLGAFF
V: TRBV7-6; size: many; J: TRBJ1-5; D: NA; DNA: TGTGCCAGCAGCTTAATGGGGGATCAGCCCCAGCATTTT; CDR3: CASSLMGDQPQHF
V: TRBV29-1; size: many; J: TRBJ1-1; D: NA; DNA: TGCAGCGTTGGGGGTCGAGGATACGAAGCTTTCTTT; CDR3: CSVGGRGYEAFF
V: TRBV30; size: many; J: TRBJ1-2; D: TRBD1; DNA: TGTGCCTGGAGTGCTCCGGGACAGCGAACTATGGGCTACACCTTC; CDR3: CAWSAPGQRTMGYTF
V: TRBV2; size: many; J: TRBJ1-2; D: TRBD1; DNA: TGTGCCAGCAGTGACAGGGGGGACTATGGCTACACCTTC; CDR3: CASSDRGDYGYTF
V: TRBV29-1; size: many; J: TRBJ1-1; D: NA; DNA: TGCAGCGTTTATCTTACTCCGGGACAAGAAGCTTTCTTT; CDR3: CSVYLTPGQEAFF
V: TRBV12-3/TRBV12-4; size: many; J: TRBJ2-3; D: TRBD2; DNA: TGTGCCAGCAGTTTTCAGGTGTCGGCTAGCGGGAGCACAGATACGCAGTATTTT; CDR3: CASSFQVSASGSTDTQYF
V: TRBV29-1; size: many; J: TRBJ2-5; D: TRBD1; DNA: TGCAGCGTTGAAGACCCCGGGACAGCCCTCGAGACCCAGTACTTC; CDR3: CSVEDPGTALETQYF
V: TRBV29-1; size: many; J: TRBJ2-2; D: NA; DNA: TGCAGCGTTCAAGGCTTCACGAACACCGGGGAGCTGTTTTTT; CDR3: CSVQGFTNTGELFF
V: TRBV7-2; size: many; J: TRBJ1-5; D: NA; DNA: TGTGCCAGCAGCTTTCGTTCGGGTGGCAATCAGCCCCAGCATTTT; CDR3: CASSFRSGGNQPQHF
V: TRBV5-1; size: many; J: TRBJ2-6; D: TRBD1; DNA: TGCGCCAGCAGCCCTAGAGGGGACAGGGTACTCTCTGGGGCCAACGTCCTGACTTTC; CDR3: CASSPRGDRVLSGANVLTF
V: TRBV5-1; size: many; J: TRBJ2-7; D: TRBD1; DNA: TGCGCCAGCAGCAAAGGACAGGGGAGGTACGAGCAGTACTTC; CDR3: CASSKGQGRYEQYF
V: TRBV29-1; size: many; J: TRBJ2-3; D: TRBD1; DNA: TGCAGCGTTGAGCCGGGACAGGGAGCAGATACGCAGTATTTT; CDR3: CSVEPGQGADTQYF
V: TRBV12-3/TRBV12-4; size: many; J: TRBJ2-2; D: NA; DNA: TGTGCCAGCACCAAAAATATGGGGAATGCCGGGGAGCTGTTTTTT; CDR3: CASTKNMGNAGELFF
V: TRBV28; size: many; J: TRBJ1-3; D: NA; DNA: TGTGCCAGCAGTATCCTAGACACCATATATTTT; CDR3: CASSILDTIYF
V: TRBV12-3/TRBV12-4; size: many; J: TRBJ2-6; D: NA; DNA: TGTGCCAGCAGTTTTTGGCCGGGGGCCGGGGCCAACGTCCTGACTTTC; CDR3: CASSFWPGAGANVLTF